The source of this TCR beta chain is a study of T cells after posttransplantation cyclophosphamide. The CDR3 length is 12 residues. V was cut by 6 bases and J by 6 bases, with 10 bases left in between. Germline CDR1 and CDR2: SGDLS and YYNGEE. On the day of bone marrow donation, the related graft donor provided peripheral blood. This clone was recorded at least ten times. Its antigen is not known. Data came from immunoSEQ multiplex PCR; TCRdb stores just in-frame clones and leaves some out. This sample shows some 40,000 clones and no singletons; more than 4.5% rests with the ten largest. Overall study results and limits: Later post-transplant blood repertoires were often dominated by donor CD8+ memory clones. Blood and skin or GI T cell repertoires showed limited TRB overlap. After PTCy, TRB diversity resembled that of CNI/methotrexate controls.

The TCR originated in a woman aged 45-59 years in good health and a related stem cell transplant donor. Material: PBMCs. This chain links TRBV9 with TRBJ2-1, with D hard to call. The CDR3 DNA reads TGTGCCAGCACGAACACGGGCAATGAGCAGTTCTTC. Its protein product is CASTNTGNEQFF. The full variable domain, completed using reference TRBV9 and TRBJ2-1, is DSGVTQTPKHLITATGQRVTLRCSPRSGDLSVYWYQQSLDQGLQFLIQYYNGEERAKGNILERFSAQQFPDLHSELNLSSLELGDSALYFCASTNTGNEQFFGPGTRLTVL.